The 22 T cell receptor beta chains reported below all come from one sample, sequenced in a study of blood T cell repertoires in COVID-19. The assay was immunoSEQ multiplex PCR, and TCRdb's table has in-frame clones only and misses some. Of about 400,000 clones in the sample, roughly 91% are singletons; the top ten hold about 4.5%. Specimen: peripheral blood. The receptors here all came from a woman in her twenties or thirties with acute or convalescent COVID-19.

The CDR3 DNA sequence: TGTGCCAGCAGCCAAGATCTAGCGGGGGGATTCACAGATACGCAGTATTTT. This sequence encodes CASSQDLAGGFTDTQYF. This sequence joins TRBV3-1 (or the pseudogene TRBV3-2) and TRBJ2-3; TRBD2 agrees at 11 bases. This CDR3 has 17 amino acids. Per the germline V gene, CDR1 is LGHDT and CDR2 is YNNKEL (reference sequence). Trimming cost V 0 bases and J 2 bases; bases outside gene matches: 4.

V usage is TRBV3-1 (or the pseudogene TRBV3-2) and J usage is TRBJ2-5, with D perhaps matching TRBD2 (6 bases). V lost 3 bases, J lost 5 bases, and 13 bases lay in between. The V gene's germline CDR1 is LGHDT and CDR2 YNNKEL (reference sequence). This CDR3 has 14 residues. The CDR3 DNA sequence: TGTGCCAGCAGCCATTTGGGGGGTAGGGAGACCCAGTACTTC. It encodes CASSHLGGRETQYF.

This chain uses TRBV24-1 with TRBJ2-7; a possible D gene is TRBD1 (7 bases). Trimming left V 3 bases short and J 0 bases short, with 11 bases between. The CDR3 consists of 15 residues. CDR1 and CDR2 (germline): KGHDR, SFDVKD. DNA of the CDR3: TGTGCCACCAGTGATCCGCGGGACAGCTCCTACGAGCAGTACTTC. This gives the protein CATSDPRDSSYEQYF.

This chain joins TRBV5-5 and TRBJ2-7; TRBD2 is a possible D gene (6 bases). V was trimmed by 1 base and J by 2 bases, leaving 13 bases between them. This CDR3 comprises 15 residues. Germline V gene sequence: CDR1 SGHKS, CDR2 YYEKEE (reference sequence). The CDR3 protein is CASSLISRETYEQYF. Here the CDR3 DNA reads TGTGCCAGCAGCTTGATTAGCCGGGAGACCTACGAGCAGTACTTC.

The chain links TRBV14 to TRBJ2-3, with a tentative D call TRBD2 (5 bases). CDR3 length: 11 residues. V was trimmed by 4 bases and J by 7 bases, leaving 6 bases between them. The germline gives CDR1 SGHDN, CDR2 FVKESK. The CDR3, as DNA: TGTGCCAGCAGCCCGGGGAATACGCAGTATTTT. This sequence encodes CASSPGNTQYF.

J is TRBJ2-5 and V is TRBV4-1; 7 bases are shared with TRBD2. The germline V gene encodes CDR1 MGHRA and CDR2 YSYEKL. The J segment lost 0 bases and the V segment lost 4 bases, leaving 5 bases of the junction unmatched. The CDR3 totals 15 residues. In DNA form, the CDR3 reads TGCGCCAGCAGCCGAGGACGGGGGGACCAAGAGACCCAGTACTTC. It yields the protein CASSRGRGDQETQYF.

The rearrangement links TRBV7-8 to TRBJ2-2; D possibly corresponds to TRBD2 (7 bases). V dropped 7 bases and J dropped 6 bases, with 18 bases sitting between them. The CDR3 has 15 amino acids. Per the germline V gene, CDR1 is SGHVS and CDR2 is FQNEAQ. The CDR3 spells CASTPVGGAAGELFF. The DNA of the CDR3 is TGTGCCAGCACCCCGGTGGGGGGGGCTGCCGGGGAGCTGTTTTTT. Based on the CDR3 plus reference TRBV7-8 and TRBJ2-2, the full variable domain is GAGVSQSPRYKVAKRGQDVALRCDPISGHVSLFWYQQALGQGPEFLTYFQNEAQLDKSGLPSDRFFAERPEGSVSTLKIQRTQQEDSAVYLCASTPVGGAAGELFFGEGSRLTVL.

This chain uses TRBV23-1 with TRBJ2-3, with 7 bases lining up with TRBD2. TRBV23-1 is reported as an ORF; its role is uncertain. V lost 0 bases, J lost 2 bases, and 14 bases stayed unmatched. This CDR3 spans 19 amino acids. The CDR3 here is CASSQSQLPERGPTDTQYF. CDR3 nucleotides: TGCGCCAGCAGTCAATCGCAGCTTCCAGAGCGGGGTCCCACAGATACGCAGTATTTT.

The CDR3 DNA reads TGTGCCACCAGTGATATAACAGGAATCACAGATACGCAGTATTTT. As protein: CATSDITGITDTQYF. The chain employs TRBV24-1 and TRBJ2-3; maybe TRBD1 (5 bases). CDR1 KGHDR and CDR2 SFDVKD come from the germline V gene. V was cut by 3 bases and J by 2 bases, with 11 bases left in between. There are 15 residues in the CDR3.

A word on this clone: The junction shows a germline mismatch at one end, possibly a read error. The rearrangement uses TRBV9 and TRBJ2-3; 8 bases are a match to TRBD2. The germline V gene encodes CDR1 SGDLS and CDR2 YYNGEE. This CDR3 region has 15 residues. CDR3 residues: CAGSPGGGTKDTQYF. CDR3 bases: TGTGCCGGCAGCCCCGGGGGGGGGACGAAAGATACGCAGTATTTT.

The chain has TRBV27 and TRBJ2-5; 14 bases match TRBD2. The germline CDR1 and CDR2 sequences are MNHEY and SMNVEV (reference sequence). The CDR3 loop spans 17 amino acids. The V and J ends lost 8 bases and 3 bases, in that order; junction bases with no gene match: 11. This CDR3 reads CASAPGTSGGRKETQYF. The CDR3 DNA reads TGTGCCAGCGCACCCGGGACTAGCGGGGGCCGTAAAGAGACCCAGTACTTC.

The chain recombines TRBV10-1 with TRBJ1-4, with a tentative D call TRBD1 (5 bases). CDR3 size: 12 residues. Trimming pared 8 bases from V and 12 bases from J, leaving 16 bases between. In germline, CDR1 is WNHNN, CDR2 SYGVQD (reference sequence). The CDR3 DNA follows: TGCGCCAGCCGAGGAAGCGGGGGAGAACTGTTTTTT. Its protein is CASRGSGGELFF.

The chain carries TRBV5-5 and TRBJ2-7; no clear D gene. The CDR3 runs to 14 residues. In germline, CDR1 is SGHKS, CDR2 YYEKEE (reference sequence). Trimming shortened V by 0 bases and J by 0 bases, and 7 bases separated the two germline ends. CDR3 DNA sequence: TGTGCCAGCAGCTTGGATGCCTACTCCTACGAGCAGTACTTC. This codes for CASSLDAYSYEQYF.

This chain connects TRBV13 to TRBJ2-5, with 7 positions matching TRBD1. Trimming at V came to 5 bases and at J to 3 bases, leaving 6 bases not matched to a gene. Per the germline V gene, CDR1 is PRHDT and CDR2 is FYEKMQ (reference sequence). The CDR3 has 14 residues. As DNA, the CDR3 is TGTGCCAGCAGCGCGACAGGGCTTGAAGAGACCCAGTACTTC. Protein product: CASSATGLEETQYF. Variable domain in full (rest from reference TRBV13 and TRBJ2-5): AAGVIQSPRHLIKEKRETATLKCYPIPRHDTVYWYQQGPGQDPQFLISFYEKMQSDKGSIPDRFSAQQFSDYHSELNMSSLELGDSALYFCASSATGLEETQYFGPGTRLLVL.

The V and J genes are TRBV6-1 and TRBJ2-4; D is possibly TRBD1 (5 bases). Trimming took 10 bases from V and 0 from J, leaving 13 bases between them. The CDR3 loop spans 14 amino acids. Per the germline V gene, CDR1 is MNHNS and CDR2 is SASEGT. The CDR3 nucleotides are TGTGCCACCCAAGCCGACAGAGCCAAAAACATTCAGTACTTC. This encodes CATQADRAKNIQYF.

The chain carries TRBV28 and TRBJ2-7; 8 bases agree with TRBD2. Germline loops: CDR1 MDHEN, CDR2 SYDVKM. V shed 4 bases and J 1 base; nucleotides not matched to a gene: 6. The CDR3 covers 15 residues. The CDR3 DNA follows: TGTGCCAGCAGTTGGGCCAGCGGGGGATCCTACGAGCAGTACTTC. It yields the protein CASSWASGGSYEQYF.

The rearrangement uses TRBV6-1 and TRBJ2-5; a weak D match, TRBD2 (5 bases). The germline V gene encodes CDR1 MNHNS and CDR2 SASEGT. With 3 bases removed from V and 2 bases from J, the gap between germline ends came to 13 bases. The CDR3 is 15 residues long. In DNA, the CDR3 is TGTGCCAGCAGTGAGACGTGGGGAGATCAAGAGACCCAGTACTTC. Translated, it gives CASSETWGDQETQYF.

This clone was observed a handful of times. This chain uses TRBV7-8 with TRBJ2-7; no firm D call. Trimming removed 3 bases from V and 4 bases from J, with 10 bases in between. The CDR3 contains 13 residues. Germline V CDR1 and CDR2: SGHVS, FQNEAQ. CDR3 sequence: CASSFNSQYEQYF. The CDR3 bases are TGTGCCAGCAGCTTTAACAGCCAATACGAGCAGTACTTC. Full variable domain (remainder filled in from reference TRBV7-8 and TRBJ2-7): GAGVSQSPRYKVAKRGQDVALRCDPISGHVSLFWYQQALGQGPEFLTYFQNEAQLDKSGLPSDRFFAERPEGSVSTLKIQRTQQEDSAVYLCASSFNSQYEQYFGPGTRLTVT.

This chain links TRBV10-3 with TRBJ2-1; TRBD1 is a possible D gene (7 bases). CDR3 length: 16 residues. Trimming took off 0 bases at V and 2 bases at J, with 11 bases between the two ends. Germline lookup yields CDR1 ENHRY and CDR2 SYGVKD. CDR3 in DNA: TGTGCCATCAGTGAGTCGACAGGGACTCCCTACAATGAGCAGTTCTTC. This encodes CAISESTGTPYNEQFF.

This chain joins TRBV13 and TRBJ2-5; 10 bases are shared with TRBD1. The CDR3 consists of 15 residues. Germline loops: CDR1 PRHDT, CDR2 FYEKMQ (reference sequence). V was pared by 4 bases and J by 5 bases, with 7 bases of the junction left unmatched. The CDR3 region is CASSSRDRGFETQYF. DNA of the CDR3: TGTGCCAGCAGCTCCCGGGACAGGGGATTTGAGACCCAGTACTTC.

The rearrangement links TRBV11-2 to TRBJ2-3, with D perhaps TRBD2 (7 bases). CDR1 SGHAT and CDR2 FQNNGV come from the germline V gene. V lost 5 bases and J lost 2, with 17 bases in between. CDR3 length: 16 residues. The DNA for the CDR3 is TGTGCCAGCAGCCTAAAGGGGGGGACATCCACAGATACGCAGTATTTT. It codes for CASSLKGGTSTDTQYF.

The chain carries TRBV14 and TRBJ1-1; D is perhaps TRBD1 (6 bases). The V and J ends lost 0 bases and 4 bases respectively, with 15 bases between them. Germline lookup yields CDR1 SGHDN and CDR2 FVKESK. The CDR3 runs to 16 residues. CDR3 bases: TGTGCCAGCAGCCAAGATGGGGGCAGGTCCGTCACTGAAGCTTTCTTT. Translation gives CASSQDGGRSVTEAFF. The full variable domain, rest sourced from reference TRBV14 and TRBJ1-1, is EAGVTQFPSHSVIEKGQTVTLRCDPISGHDNLYWYRRVMGKEIKFLLHFVKESKQDESGMPNNRFLAERTGGTYSTLKVQPAELEDSGVYFCASSQDGGRSVTEAFFGQGTRLTVV.